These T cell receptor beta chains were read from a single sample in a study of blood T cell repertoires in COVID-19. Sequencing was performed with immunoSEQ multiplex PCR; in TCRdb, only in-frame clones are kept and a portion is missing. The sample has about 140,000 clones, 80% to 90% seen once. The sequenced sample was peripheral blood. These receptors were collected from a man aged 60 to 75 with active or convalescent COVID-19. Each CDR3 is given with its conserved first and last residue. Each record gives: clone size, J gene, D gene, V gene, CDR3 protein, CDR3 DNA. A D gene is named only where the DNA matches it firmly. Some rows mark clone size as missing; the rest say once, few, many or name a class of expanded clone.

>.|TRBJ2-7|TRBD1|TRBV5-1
CASSPRGTVTGSSYEQYF
TGCGCCAGCAGCCCAAGGGGGACAGTTACTGGAAGCTCCTACGAGCAGTACTTC
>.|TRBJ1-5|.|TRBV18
CASSPSGGDQPQHF
TGTGCCAGCTCACCATCCGGGGGGGATCAGCCCCAGCATTTT
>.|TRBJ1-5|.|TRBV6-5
CASVLGGAGNQPQHF
TGTGCCAGCGTATTGGGAGGGGCAGGCAATCAGCCCCAGCATTTT
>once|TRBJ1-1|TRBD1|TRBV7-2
CASSTGQGGMNTEAFF
TGTGCCAGCAGCACCGGACAGGGGGGGATGAACACTGAAGCTTTCTTT
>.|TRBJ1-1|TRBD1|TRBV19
CASSAETGMNTEAFF
TGTGCCAGTAGTGCCGAGACAGGGATGAACACTGAAGCTTTCTTT
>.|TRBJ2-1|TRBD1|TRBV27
CASSLWRGGTGLNNEQFF
TGTGCCAGCAGTTTATGGAGGGGCGGGACAGGGTTAAACAATGAGCAGTTCTTC
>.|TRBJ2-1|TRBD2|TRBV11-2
CASRAIPRREGADNEQFF
TGTGCCAGCAGAGCAATCCCTCGACGGGAGGGCGCGGACAATGAGCAGTTCTTC
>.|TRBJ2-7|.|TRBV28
CASSLVQEGYEQYF
TGTGCCAGCAGTTTAGTACAGGAAGGCTACGAGCAGTACTTC
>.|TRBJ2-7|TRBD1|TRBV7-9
CASSRDRGGPYEQYF
TGTGCCAGCAGCCGGGACAGGGGGGGACCCTACGAGCAGTACTTC
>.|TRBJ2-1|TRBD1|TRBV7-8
CASSSDRVGEQFF
TGTGCCAGCAGCTCCGACAGGGTGGGTGAGCAGTTCTTC
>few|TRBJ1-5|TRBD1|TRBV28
CASSFKRDRGLGGDQPQHF
TGTGCCAGCAGTTTTAAGCGGGACAGGGGGCTTGGGGGGGATCAACCCCAGCATTTT
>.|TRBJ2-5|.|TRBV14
CASSQRTGAEKTQYF
TGTGCCAGCAGCCAGAGGACGGGAGCAGAAAAGACCCAGTACTTC
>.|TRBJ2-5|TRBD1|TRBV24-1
CATSDGGQRSETQYF
TGTGCCACCAGTGATGGGGGACAGCGATCCGAGACCCAGTACTTC
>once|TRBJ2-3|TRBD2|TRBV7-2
CASSLGRLAGYTDTQYF
TGTGCCAGCAGCTTAGGCCGACTAGCGGGATACACAGATACGCAGTATTTT
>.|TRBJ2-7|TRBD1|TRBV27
CASSLHRGSYEQYF
TGTGCCAGCAGTTTACACAGGGGCTCATACGAGCAGTACTTC
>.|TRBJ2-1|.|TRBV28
CASSTPTRTYNEQFF
TGTGCCAGCAGTACCCCGACTAGGACCTACAATGAGCAGTTCTTC
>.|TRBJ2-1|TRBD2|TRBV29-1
CSVVPPGLSNGEQFF
TGCAGCGTTGTACCCCCGGGACTATCCAATGGGGAGCAGTTCTTC
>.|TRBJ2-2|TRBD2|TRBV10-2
CASTRAGGPGTGELFF
TGCGCCAGCACACGAGCGGGAGGGCCTGGGACCGGGGAGCTGTTTTTT
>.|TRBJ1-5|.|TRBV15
CATSRGVGQPQHF
TGTGCCACCAGCAGAGGAGTCGGTCAGCCCCAGCATTTT
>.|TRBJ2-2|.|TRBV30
CAWRGRGISSNTGELFF
TGTGCCTGGAGGGGCAGGGGAATATCGTCGAACACCGGGGAGCTGTTTTTT